Listed here is a single TCR beta chain. This record comes from a study of blood T cell repertoires in COVID-19. Profiled with immunoSEQ multiplex PCR; TCRdb holds only in-frame clones, not every one. The table shows around 120,000 clones, with 60% to 85% occurring only once. The CDR3 covers 16 residues. The germline gives CDR1 MGHRA, CDR2 YSYEKL. The trim removed 0 bases at V and 1 base at J, leaving 5 bases unmatched. The J gene is TRBJ1-2, the V gene TRBV4-1; 7 bases align to TRBD1. The sample comprised peripheral blood. The sequence came from a man in his 70s with acute or convalescent COVID-19. CDR3 DNA: TGCGCCAGCAGCCAAGATGAGGGGGCGTTTAACTATGGCTACACCTTC. Residues: CASSQDEGAFNYGYTF.